Below are 9 T cell receptor beta chains sequenced from a single sample in a study of blood T cells in healthy people across ages. Combining a sample-barcoded 5' primer with a J-beta primer mix, a second PCR ran for roughly 7 to 11 cycles. TCRdb independently ran MiXCR on the 5' RACE reads; one entry per CDR3 protein. The repertoire has about 730,000 distinct CDR3 sequences, around 46% of them found once; the top ten carry roughly 19%. Specimen: blood. All receptors come from a woman aged 60-75 years in good health.

J is TRBJ2-1 and V is TRBV29-1; D might be TRBD1 (6 bases). The CDR3 has 14 amino acids. CDR1 SQVTM and CDR2 ANQGSEA come from the germline V gene. Between the trimmed V and J ends, which lost 8 bases and 4 bases, there was a span of 18 bases. Here the CDR3 DNA reads TGCAGCTCCCCCGGAGGACAGAAATACAATGAGCAGTTCTTC. Translation gives CSSPGGQKYNEQFF.

This clonotype was detected many times. This sequence joins TRBV3-1 and TRBJ2-7; D ambiguous. In germline, CDR1 is LGHDT, CDR2 YNNKEL (reference sequence). Trimming cost V 1 base and J 9 bases, with 7 bases left between them. This CDR3 is 11 amino acids long. The CDR3 region has the DNA TGTGCCAGCAGCCAAGGAACTTGGCAGTACTTC. This gives the protein CASSQGTWQYF.

This clonotype has a handful of counts. A read error may produce the germline difference seen at one junction end. V and J are TRBV12-3 or TRBV12-4 and TRBJ2-7; TRBD1 aligns across 7 bases. The CDR3 has 15 residues. The CDR3 sequence is CASSHQPGQTYELYF. In DNA form, the CDR3 reads TGTGCCAGCAGCCATCAGCCGGGACAGACCTACGAGCTGTACTTC.

The chain combines TRBV12-3 or TRBV12-4 with TRBJ2-3; a possible D gene is TRBD2 (6 bases). The CDR3 has 16 amino acids. V was cut by 2 bases and J by 3 bases, with 15 bases left in between. The CDR3 region has the DNA TGTGCCAGCAGTTTAAATCCCGCTAGCGTTACAGATACGCAGTATTTT. It is translated as CASSLNPASVTDTQYF.

The chain recombines TRBV25-1 with TRBJ2-1; tentatively, D is TRBD2 (5 bases). Trimming removed 6 bases at V and 7 bases at J, with 16 bases between. CDR3 size: 14 residues. The V gene's germline CDR1 is MGHDK and CDR2 SYGVNS. The CDR3 sequence: CASRLEGNLNEQFF. CDR3 DNA: TGTGCCAGCAGGCTAGAGGGCAATCTTAATGAGCAGTTCTTC.

This clonotype came up a few times. V is TRBV20-1 and J is TRBJ2-1; TRBD2 matches 12 bases. The CDR3 covers 13 residues. In germline, CDR1 is DFQATT, CDR2 SNEGSKA (reference sequence). Germline trimming cut 5 bases from V and 7 bases from J; bases unmatched to any gene: 3. CDR3 sequence reads: CSAWTSGMNEQFF. DNA for the CDR3: TGCAGTGCTTGGACTAGCGGGATGAATGAGCAGTTCTTC.

Concerning this clonotype: One end of the junction is discordant with germline, which a read error may explain. The chain is built from TRBV9 and TRBJ1-4, with D unresolved. CDR1 is SGDLS and CDR2 is YYNGEE in the germline V gene. CDR3 length: 15 amino acids. The CDR3 DNA follows: TGTGCCAGCAACGTACGTGTTGCAACTAATGAAAAACTGTTTTTT. Residues: CASNVRVATNEKLFF.

This clonotype was observed many times. The V call is TRBV10-3, the J call TRBJ2-1; D uncertain. Germline CDR1 ENHRY, CDR2 SYGVKD. Deletions cut 0 bases from V and 0 bases from J, with 12 bases between. This CDR3 is built from 17 residues. The CDR3 region is CAISESYSGSSYNEQFF. The DNA of the CDR3 is TGTGCCATCAGTGAGTCTTATAGTGGAAGCTCCTACAATGAGCAGTTCTTC.

Only a few counts were recorded for this clonotype. This sequence joins TRBV20-1 and TRBJ2-1; unclear D gene. The CDR3 covers 10 residues. Trimming took off 5 bases at V and 14 bases at J, with 13 bases between the two ends. Germline V gene sequence: CDR1 DFQATT, CDR2 SNEGSKA (reference sequence). Here the CDR3 reads CSAWERGKFF. The CDR3 DNA reads TGCAGTGCTTGGGAACGAGGAAAGTTCTTC.